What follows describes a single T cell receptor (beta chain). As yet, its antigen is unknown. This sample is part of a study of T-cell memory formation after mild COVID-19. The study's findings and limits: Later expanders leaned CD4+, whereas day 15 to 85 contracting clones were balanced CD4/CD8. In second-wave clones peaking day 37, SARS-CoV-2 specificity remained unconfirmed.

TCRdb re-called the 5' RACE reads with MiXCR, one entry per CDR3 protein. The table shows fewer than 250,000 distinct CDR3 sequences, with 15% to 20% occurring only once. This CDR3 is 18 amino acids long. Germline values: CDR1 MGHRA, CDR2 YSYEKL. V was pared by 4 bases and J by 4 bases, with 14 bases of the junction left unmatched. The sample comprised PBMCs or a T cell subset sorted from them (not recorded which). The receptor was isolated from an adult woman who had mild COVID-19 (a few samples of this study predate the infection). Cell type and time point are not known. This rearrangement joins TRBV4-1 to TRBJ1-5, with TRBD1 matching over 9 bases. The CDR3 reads CASSLNWGTGSVNQPQHF. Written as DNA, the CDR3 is TGCGCCAGCAGCCTAAATTGGGGGACAGGGTCGGTGAATCAGCCCCAGCATTTT.